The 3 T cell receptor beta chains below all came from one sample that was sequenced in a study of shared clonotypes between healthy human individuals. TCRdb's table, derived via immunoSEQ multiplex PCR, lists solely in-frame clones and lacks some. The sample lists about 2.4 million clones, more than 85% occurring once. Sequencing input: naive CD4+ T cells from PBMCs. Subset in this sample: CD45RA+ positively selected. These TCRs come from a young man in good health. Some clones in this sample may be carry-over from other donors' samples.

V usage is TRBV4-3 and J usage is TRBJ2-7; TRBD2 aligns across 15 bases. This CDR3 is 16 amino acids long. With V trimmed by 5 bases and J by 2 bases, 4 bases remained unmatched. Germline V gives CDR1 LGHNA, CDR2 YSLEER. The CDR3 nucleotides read TGCGCCAGCAGCACCGGACTAGCGGGAGGGCCCTACGAGCAGTACTTC. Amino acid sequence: CASSTGLAGGPYEQYF.

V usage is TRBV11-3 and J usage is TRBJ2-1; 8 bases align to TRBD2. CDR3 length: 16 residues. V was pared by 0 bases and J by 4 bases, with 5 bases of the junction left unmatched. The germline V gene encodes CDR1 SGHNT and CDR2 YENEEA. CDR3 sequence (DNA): TGTGCCAGCAGCTTAGAGGGGTCGGGAGGGTACAATGAGCAGTTCTTC. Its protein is CASSLEGSGGYNEQFF.

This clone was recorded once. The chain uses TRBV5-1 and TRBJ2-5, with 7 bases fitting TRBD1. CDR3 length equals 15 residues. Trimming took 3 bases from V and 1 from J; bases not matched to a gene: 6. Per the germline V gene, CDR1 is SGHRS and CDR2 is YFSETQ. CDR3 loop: CASSSPGGFQETQYF. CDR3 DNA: TGCGCCAGCAGCTCCCCAGGGGGTTTCCAAGAGACCCAGTACTTC.